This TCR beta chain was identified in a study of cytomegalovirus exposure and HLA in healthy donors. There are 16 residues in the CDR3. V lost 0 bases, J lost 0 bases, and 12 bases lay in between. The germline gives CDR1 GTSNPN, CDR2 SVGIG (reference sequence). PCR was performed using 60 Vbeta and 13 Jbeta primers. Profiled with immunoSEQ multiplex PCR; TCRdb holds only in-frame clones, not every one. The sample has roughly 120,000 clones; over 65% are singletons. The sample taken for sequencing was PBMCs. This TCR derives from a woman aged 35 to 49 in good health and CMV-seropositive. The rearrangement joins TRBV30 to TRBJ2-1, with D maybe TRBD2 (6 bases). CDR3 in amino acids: CAWSVWGRSSYNEQFF. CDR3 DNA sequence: TGTGCCTGGAGTGTATGGGGGAGGTCCTCCTACAATGAGCAGTTCTTC.